Below are 6 T cell receptor beta chains sequenced from a single sample in a study of T-cell memory formation after mild COVID-19 (dated by TCRdb to the early 2020s). Library construction relied on 5' RACE. This sample was sequenced with an Illumina NovaSeq 6000. TCRdb reprocessed the public reads (quality trimming at Q25 with fastp, clone calling with MiXCR) and kept in-frame beta chains. Every CDR3 protein is listed once, alongside the most common genes and DNA of its rows. The sample yields 350,000 to 400,000 distinct CDR3 sequences; around a fifth were counted once. The ten largest account for under 15% of the sample. Input material: PBMCs or a T cell subset sorted from them (not recorded which). All receptors derive from an adult woman who had mild COVID-19 (a few samples of this study predate the infection). The sample titles of this study are shuffled in the database, so cell type and time point are left out; the donor was told from shared clones.

This clonotype was seen many times. This chain uses TRBV7-8 with TRBJ1-6, with 9 positions matching TRBD1. The CDR3 runs 14 residues. J lost 7 bases, V lost 4 bases, and 2 bases had no gene match. CDR1 SGHVS and CDR2 FQNEAQ come from the germline V gene. CDR3 residues: CASSSGTGNSPLHF. The CDR3, as DNA: TGTGCCAGCAGCTCGGGGACAGGGAATTCACCCCTCCACTTT.

In DNA form, the CDR3 reads TGCGCCAGCAGCCAAGATGGCCCCAACTATGGCTACACCTTC. Translated, it gives CASSQDGPNYGYTF. V is TRBV4-1 and J is TRBJ1-2; no clear D gene. Germline lookup yields CDR1 MGHRA and CDR2 YSYEKL. The ends were cut back, 0 bases at V and 2 bases at J, with 7 bases in the middle. CDR3 length equals 14 residues.

The V gene is TRBV27, the J gene TRBJ2-3, with 13 bases lining up with TRBD2. Losses at the gene ends were 5 bases for V and 3 bases for J; bases not matched to a gene: 8. The CDR3 totals 17 residues. Germline V gene data show CDR1 as MNHEY and CDR2 as SMNVEV (reference sequence). The CDR3: CASSDRTSGGGTDTQYF. The CDR3 coding sequence is TGTGCCAGCAGTGACCGGACTAGCGGGGGTGGTACAGATACGCAGTATTTT.

This chain connects TRBV19 to TRBJ2-2; 9 bases map to TRBD1. V lost 4 bases, J lost 0 bases, and 6 bases stayed unmatched. Germline V lookup: CDR1 LNHDA, CDR2 SQIVND (reference sequence). The CDR3 contains 17 residues. The CDR3 loop reads CASSRGRQGANTGELFF. The CDR3 DNA reads TGTGCCAGTAGTAGGGGACGACAGGGGGCGAACACCGGGGAGCTGTTTTTT.

The chain links TRBV5-1 to TRBJ2-1, with 13 bases aligning to TRBD2. The germline V gene has CDR1 SGHRS and CDR2 YFSETQ. There are 16 residues in the CDR3. V lost 3 bases and J lost 3; bases outside the gene matches: 3. As DNA, the CDR3 is TGCGCCAGCAGCTCGACTAGCGGGAGGTTCTACAATGAGCAGTTCTTC. The encoded protein is CASSSTSGRFYNEQFF.

This clonotype came up a few times. The chain couples TRBV20-1 to TRBJ2-3; D ambiguous. Germline V gene lookup returns CDR1 DFQATT and CDR2 SNEGSKA (reference sequence). This CDR3 has 12 residues. V was cut by 3 bases and J by 7 bases, with 11 bases left in between. The CDR3, as DNA: TGCAGTGCTAGGGCCCGCGGCAATACGCAGTATTTT. Its translation is CSARARGNTQYF.